This record looks at one TCR beta chain sequence and its context. The data stem from a study of blood T cell repertoires in COVID-19. Looking at the study overall: Researchers got acute and convalescent COVID-19 samples from the United States, Italy and Spain. From T cells, B-cell-depleted T cells, or PBMCs came the material, which was cDNA or gDNA.

Per the authors' pipeline: Reference gene primer amplification gave nucleated cell count estimates. Using immunoSEQ multiplex PCR, the repertoire was profiled, and TCRdb retains in-frame clones only, with some absent. The V and J calls and clone size come from that table; D and trimming were worked out from the DNA. Among about 380,000 clones listed, more than 65% were seen once. Sequencing input: peripheral blood. The TCR comes from a human donor with acute or convalescent COVID-19. The donor label of this sample is uncertain.

CDR3 coding DNA: TGTGCCAGCAGTGAGCACACAGGGAACACTGAAGCTTTCTTT. Encoded protein: CASSEHTGNTEAFF. The chain links TRBV6-1 to TRBJ1-1; perhaps TRBD1 as D (5 bases). CDR3 length: 14 residues. CDR1 and CDR2 (germline): MNHNS, SASEGT. Trimming stripped 3 bases from V and 1 base from J, with 9 bases between.